This T cell receptor beta chain was identified during a study of beta chain features in type 1 diabetes. Findings and caveats of the study: Among patients with Type 1 diabetes, TCRB CDR3s were moderately but significantly shorter in every one of the four CD4+ subsets. A potential PCR bias toward shorter templates would be equal in patient and control samples.

Expressed TCRB transcripts got sequenced, as all isolated RNA was reverse transcribed. Clones were read by immunoSEQ multiplex PCR, and TCRdb kept only the in-frame ones, dropping some. This table has 500,000 to 800,000 clones, about an eighth appearing once. With regard to this clone: The antigen remains undetermined.

Germline V gene data show CDR1 as MNHEY and CDR2 as SVGAGI. The junction had 3 bases not matched to a gene; V was cut back by 2 bases and J by 8 bases. This CDR3 is built from 13 residues. This TCR derives from a man aged 25-45 years with type 1 diabetes. The sample taken for sequencing was naive CD4+ T cells from blood. The V and J genes are TRBV6-5 and TRBJ1-5; 7 nucleotides line up with TRBD1. This CDR3 reads CASSYRQGEPQHF. The CDR3 nucleotides are TGTGCCAGCAGTTACAGACAGGGTGAGCCCCAGCATTTT.